This is a list of T cell receptor beta chains from one sample in a study of monozygotic twins with inflammatory bowel disease. Each CDR3 protein gets one entry in TCRdb, which reprocessed the 5' RACE reads and gives no DNA. This sample contains around 400,000 distinct CDR3 sequences. Sequencing was carried out using blood. Every receptor here comes from a human donor with ulcerative colitis or Crohn's disease, or a healthy co-twin of an affected twin (not recorded which). Each CDR3 is given with its conserved first and last residue. The order of the fields is CDR3 protein, V gene, J gene.

CDR3 protein: CASSYSRESSGNTIYF
V gene: TRBV6-5
J gene: TRBJ1-3

CDR3 protein: CASSQDRLPLAGGSWEQFF
V gene: TRBV4-3
J gene: TRBJ2-1

CDR3 protein: CSARPAEWGGQETQYF
V gene: TRBV20-1
J gene: TRBJ2-5

CDR3 protein: CASRRIGGADEQYF
V gene: TRBV6-1
J gene: TRBJ2-7

CDR3 protein: CASTRTGVGPQHF
V gene: TRBV6-6
J gene: TRBJ1-5

CDR3 protein: CAISEGPGFTDEQFF
V gene: TRBV10-3
J gene: TRBJ2-1

CDR3 protein: CASSFKTRSVDEQYF
V gene: TRBV5-1
J gene: TRBJ2-7

CDR3 protein: CVSSPVGGTGDNEQFF
V gene: TRBV11-3
J gene: TRBJ2-1

CDR3 protein: CASSLSLSPDTQYF
V gene: TRBV5-1
J gene: TRBJ2-3

CDR3 protein: CASSPAGASGSYEQYF
V gene: TRBV5-1
J gene: TRBJ2-7

CDR3 protein: CASSYVDMGQPQHF
V gene: TRBV6-2/TRBV6-3
J gene: TRBJ1-5

CDR3 protein: CSARLVRDTQYF
V gene: TRBV20-1
J gene: TRBJ2-3

CDR3 protein: CASSSLGDSNNEQFF
V gene: TRBV5-1
J gene: TRBJ2-1

CDR3 protein: CASSHTSMTDTQYF
V gene: TRBV6-5
J gene: TRBJ2-3

CDR3 protein: CSASGTWYYNEQFF
V gene: TRBV20-1
J gene: TRBJ2-1

CDR3 protein: CASSLGSGRPKEQFF
V gene: TRBV7-8
J gene: TRBJ2-1

CDR3 protein: CAISEPIQGLDYNEQFF
V gene: TRBV10-3
J gene: TRBJ2-1

CDR3 protein: CASRPGDQPQHF
V gene: TRBV6-6
J gene: TRBJ1-5

CDR3 protein: CASRDTGQGDTQYF
V gene: TRBV12-3/TRBV12-4
J gene: TRBJ2-3

CDR3 protein: CASSLSTNTEAFF
V gene: TRBV5-1
J gene: TRBJ1-1

CDR3 protein: CASSSTSGFFSGANVLTF
V gene: TRBV25-1
J gene: TRBJ2-6

CDR3 protein: CASSLRRAGREQYF
V gene: TRBV7-2
J gene: TRBJ2-7

CDR3 protein: CASSPRGDYGYTF
V gene: TRBV18
J gene: TRBJ1-2

CDR3 protein: CASSRQPGANVLTF
V gene: TRBV3-1
J gene: TRBJ2-6

CDR3 protein: CASRRRESDGYTF
V gene: TRBV7-9
J gene: TRBJ1-2

CDR3 protein: CASSLGALDTQYF
V gene: TRBV6-2/TRBV6-3
J gene: TRBJ2-3

CDR3 protein: CATSDLRVSSYNEQFF
V gene: TRBV24-1
J gene: TRBJ2-1

CDR3 protein: CASSAESSYEQYF
V gene: TRBV2
J gene: TRBJ2-7

CDR3 protein: CASSFFRTSGSYNEQFF
V gene: TRBV27
J gene: TRBJ2-1

CDR3 protein: CASSQAGTSGQETQYF
V gene: TRBV4-2
J gene: TRBJ2-5

CDR3 protein: CSAERGRSGTGELFF
V gene: TRBV20-1
J gene: TRBJ2-2

CDR3 protein: CASSLRTGQGEQFF
V gene: TRBV16
J gene: TRBJ2-1

CDR3 protein: CASSYSATGGIETQYF
V gene: TRBV6-2/TRBV6-3
J gene: TRBJ2-5

CDR3 protein: CASSSKIAGGTGELFF
V gene: TRBV9
J gene: TRBJ2-2

CDR3 protein: CASRPGSVLGFNEQYF
V gene: TRBV12-3/TRBV12-4
J gene: TRBJ2-7

CDR3 protein: CASRVAGESYEQFF
V gene: TRBV10-3
J gene: TRBJ2-1

CDR3 protein: CSTGRGWDQPQHF
V gene: TRBV20-1
J gene: TRBJ1-5

CDR3 protein: CAWSVVGNGYTF
V gene: TRBV30
J gene: TRBJ1-2

CDR3 protein: CASSLGQDEQYF
V gene: TRBV7-9
J gene: TRBJ2-7

CDR3 protein: CASSSVRDRVTDTQYF
V gene: TRBV7-2
J gene: TRBJ2-3

CDR3 protein: CRVGGPDTQYF
V gene: TRBV20-1
J gene: TRBJ2-3

CDR3 protein: CASSLAGWDEKLFF
V gene: TRBV7-9
J gene: TRBJ1-4

CDR3 protein: CASSLMITTDTQYF
V gene: TRBV7-2
J gene: TRBJ2-3

CDR3 protein: CASSPPGVTKNIQYF
V gene: TRBV6-1
J gene: TRBJ2-4

CDR3 protein: CASSPLGRGSYNEQFF
V gene: TRBV4-2
J gene: TRBJ2-1

CDR3 protein: CSARRPNVLTF
V gene: TRBV20-1
J gene: TRBJ2-6

CDR3 protein: CSARDGGTNQPQHF
V gene: TRBV20-1
J gene: TRBJ1-5

CDR3 protein: CASSPVLFEAEAFF
V gene: TRBV27
J gene: TRBJ1-1

CDR3 protein: CASTVGERGKYNEQFF
V gene: TRBV7-9
J gene: TRBJ2-1

CDR3 protein: CASPGSPYEQYF
V gene: TRBV5-1
J gene: TRBJ2-7